These 27 T cell receptor beta chains were sequenced from one sample in a study of TIL therapy for anti-PD-1-resistant metastatic lung cancer. The libraries were made with immunoSEQ v3. Generated by immunoSEQ multiplex PCR, the TCRdb table keeps only in-frame clones and is missing some. The table lists some 43,000 clones, less than 80% of them singletons. Time point reported: pre-treatment sample, taken before nivolumab and TIL therapy. The material was blood, obtained at baseline. These receptors originate from a man aged 65-85 years with non-small cell lung cancer.

This chain connects TRBV6-4 to TRBJ2-5, with 10 positions matching TRBD2. V trimming: 0 bases; J trimming: 5 bases; junction bases outside the gene matches: 3. Looked up from germline, CDR1 is MRHNA and CDR2 is SNTAGT. There are 15 residues in the CDR3. The CDR3 region is CASSDSEREGETQYF. CDR3 nucleotide sequence: TGTGCCAGCAGTGACTCGGAGCGGGAGGGGGAGACCCAGTACTTC.

This chain connects TRBV5-5 to TRBJ2-1; D gene unclear. Looked up from germline, CDR1 is SGHKS and CDR2 is YYEKEE (reference sequence). V was clipped by 0 bases and J by 7 bases, with 8 bases between them. There are 13 residues in the CDR3. CDR3 loop: CASSLGQVNEQFF. The CDR3 DNA follows: TGTGCCAGCAGCTTGGGGCAAGTGAATGAGCAGTTCTTC.

This sequence joins TRBV28 and TRBJ1-5; D is unclear. The CDR3 is made up of 14 amino acids. From germline, CDR1 is MDHEN and CDR2 SYDVKM. Trimming took off 4 bases at V and 5 bases at J, with 12 bases between the two ends. For the CDR3, the DNA is TGTGCCAGCAGTTCCTTTCAGGAGTATCAGCCCCAGCATTTT. It is translated as CASSSFQEYQPQHF.

The rearrangement links TRBV10-3 to TRBJ1-1, with 10 bases identical to TRBD1. The CDR3 is 15 residues long. The ends lost 6 bases at V and 2 bases at J; junction bases unmatched: 6. CDR1 ENHRY and CDR2 SYGVKD come from the germline V gene. CDR3 coding DNA: TGTGCCATCAGACAAGACAGGGGGCTAAACACTGAAGCTTTCTTT. Amino acids: CAIRQDRGLNTEAFF.

Written as DNA, the CDR3 is TGCGCCAGCAGCTTGGGGGACAACAGCAATCAGCCCCAGCATTTT. It translates to CASSLGDNSNQPQHF. The chain combines TRBV5-1 with TRBJ1-5, with D tentatively TRBD1 (6 bases). The CDR3 contains 15 residues. The V end was cut by 0 bases, the J end by 1 base, with 8 bases between. Germline values: CDR1 SGHRS, CDR2 YFSETQ.

J is TRBJ1-2 and V is TRBV19, with 9 positions matching TRBD1. Germline loops: CDR1 LNHDA, CDR2 SQIVND (reference sequence). The J segment lost 4 bases and the V segment lost 5 bases, leaving 14 bases of the junction unmatched. The CDR3 has 17 residues. CDR3 nucleotide sequence: TGTGCCAGTAGTGCCGATTCCGGGACAGGGAAGATCTATGGCTACACCTTC. Protein: CASSADSGTGKIYGYTF.

The chain recombines TRBV29-1 with TRBJ2-7; D call uncertain. This CDR3 region has 12 residues. Trimming left V 1 base short and J 8 bases short, with 12 bases between. The germline V gene encodes CDR1 SQVTM and CDR2 ANQGSEA. CDR3 loop: CSVEGGTRQQYF. The CDR3 DNA is TGCAGCGTTGAAGGTGGTACCAGACAGCAGTACTTC.

This clone has only a few counts. This chain connects TRBV28 to TRBJ2-5; D unresolved. V was shortened by 5 bases and J by 7 bases, with 11 bases between the two germline ends. This CDR3 comprises 12 residues. Germline V gives CDR1 MDHEN, CDR2 SYDVKM. CDR3 protein: CASSRGAGTQYF. CDR3 nucleotides: TGTGCCAGCAGTCGCGGAGCTGGGACCCAGTACTTC.

This chain joins TRBV11-3 and TRBJ2-1; TRBD2 matches at 8 bases. The CDR3 is 14 amino acids. V was pared by 10 bases and J by 1 base, with 6 bases of the junction left unmatched. Per the germline V gene, CDR1 is SGHNT and CDR2 is YENEEA. The CDR3 bases are TGTGCCACCCGACTAGCGCGATCCTACAATGAGCAGTTCTTC. Its translation: CATRLARSYNEQFF. Filled out from reference TRBV11-3 and TRBJ2-1, the complete variable domain reads EAGVVQSPRYKIIEKKQPVAFWCNPISGHNTLYWYLQNLGQGPELLIRYENEEAVDDSQLPKDRFSAERLKGVDSTLKIQPAELGDSAVYLCATRLARSYNEQFFGPGTRLTVL.

In its sample, this clone was seen once. The DNA of the CDR3 is TGTGCCTGGAGATGGACAGGCCAAGAGACCCAGTACTTC. Protein product: CAWRWTGQETQYF. The J gene is TRBJ2-5, the V gene TRBV30; TRBD1 aligns across 7 bases. V gave up 3 bases and J gave up 1 base; unmatched junction bases: 2. The CDR3 runs 13 residues. CDR1 and CDR2 (germline): GTSNPN, SVGIG (reference sequence).

The rearrangement links TRBV12-5 to TRBJ2-3; 7 bases are a match to TRBD1. Germline CDR1 reads LGHNT; CDR2 reads FRNRAP. Trimming cost V 4 bases and J 4 bases; bases outside gene matches: 8. The CDR3 covers 15 residues. The CDR3 loop is CASGSSNQGADTQYF. DNA of the CDR3: TGTGCTAGTGGTTCAAGCAACCAGGGGGCAGATACGCAGTATTTT.

Sample share makes this clone medium-sized. V usage is TRBV28 and J usage is TRBJ1-2; maybe TRBD1 (6 bases). The CDR3 covers 12 residues. Germline assignment: CDR1 MDHEN and CDR2 SYDVKM. Trimming left V 10 bases short and J 1 base short, with 10 bases between. This CDR3 reads CATADSNYGYTF. In nucleotides, the CDR3 is TGTGCCACCGCGGACAGTAACTATGGCTACACCTTC.

The chain combines TRBV5-1 with TRBJ1-5; tentative D call: TRBD1 (5 bases). The CDR3 has 14 amino acids. CDR1 and CDR2 (germline): SGHRS, YFSETQ. V lost 3 bases, J lost 7 bases, and 14 bases lay in between. The CDR3 sequence is CASSSGPSQQPQHF. CDR3 bases: TGCGCCAGCAGCTCGGGACCCTCGCAACAGCCCCAGCATTTT. The whole variable domain, filled in from reference TRBV5-1 and TRBJ1-5, reads KAGVTQTPRYLIKTRGQQVTLSCSPISGHRSVSWYQQTPGQGLQFLFEYFSETQRNKGNFPGRFSGRQFSNSRSEMNVSTLELGDSALYLCASSSGPSQQPQHFGDGTRLSIL.

The V call is TRBV13, the J call TRBJ1-6; D is uncertain. CDR3 size: 14 residues. Germline V gene data show CDR1 as PRHDT and CDR2 as FYEKMQ (reference sequence). V was clipped by 0 bases and J by 10 bases, with 10 bases between them. The CDR3 loop reads CASSLGSTVSPLHF. CDR3 coding DNA: TGTGCCAGCAGCTTAGGGTCAACAGTGTCACCCCTCCACTTT.

V is TRBV6-4 and J is TRBJ2-1, with 9 nucleotides matching TRBD2. Germline trimming cut 9 bases from V and 1 base from J; bases unmatched to any gene: 13. Germline CDR1 reads MRHNA; CDR2 reads SNTAGT. The CDR3 is made up of 17 amino acids. Here the CDR3 DNA reads TGTGCCAGACCCAAATCGCGACTAGCGGCATCCTACAATGAGCAGTTCTTC. It encodes CARPKSRLAASYNEQFF.

This clone was observed a handful of times. The CDR3 DNA sequence: TGTGCCAGCAGCTTAGTTTCAGGACTAGCGGGAGATAGTGAGCAGTTCTTC. It yields the protein CASSLVSGLAGDSEQFF. This chain uses TRBV7-9 with TRBJ2-1; 13 bases line up with TRBD2. CDR1 and CDR2 (germline): SEHNR, FQNEAQ (reference sequence). The junction had 9 bases not matched to a gene; V was cut back by 1 base and J by 9 bases. The CDR3 totals 17 residues.

The chain has TRBV4-1 and TRBJ2-3; 14 bases map to TRBD2. The V gene's germline CDR1 is MGHRA and CDR2 YSYEKL. CDR3 length: 16 amino acids. V lost 5 bases, J lost 4 bases, and 5 bases stayed unmatched. In DNA form, the CDR3 reads TGCGCCAGCAGCAAGGGACTAGCGGGAGTCTCAGATACGCAGTATTTT. Translated, it gives CASSKGLAGVSDTQYF.

The rearrangement links TRBV7-3 to TRBJ2-1, with no clear D. V gave up 2 bases and J gave up 0 bases, with 8 bases separating them. Germline assignment: CDR1 SGHTA and CDR2 FQGTGA. The CDR3 has 15 residues. CDR3 residues: CASSLSRSSYNEQFF. CDR3 DNA: TGTGCCAGCAGCTTATCGCGGAGCTCCTACAATGAGCAGTTCTTC.

The V and J genes are TRBV19 and TRBJ1-1; D is uncertain. This CDR3 region has 12 residues. The V gene's germline CDR1 is LNHDA and CDR2 SQIVND (reference sequence). The V end was cut by 7 bases, the J end by 1 base, with 7 bases between. DNA of the CDR3: TGTGCCAGTATAACGAAGAACACTGAAGCTTTCTTT. Protein product: CASITKNTEAFF.

In its sample, this clone was seen a few times. The chain is built from TRBV7-3 and TRBJ2-3; the D is unclear. This CDR3 is 14 amino acids long. Trimming shortened V by 0 bases and J by 4 bases, and 8 bases separated the two germline ends. The germline CDR1 and CDR2 sequences are SGHTA and FQGTGA. CDR3 sequence reads: CASSLTGLADTQYF. In DNA form, the CDR3 reads TGTGCCAGCAGCTTAACAGGGTTGGCAGATACGCAGTATTTT. Using reference TRBV7-3 and TRBJ2-3 for the parts outside the CDR3, the full variable domain is GAGVSQTPSNKVTEKGKYVELRCDPISGHTALYWYRQSLGQGPEFLIYFQGTGAADDSGLPNDRFFAVRPEGSVSTLKIQRTERGDSAVYLCASSLTGLADTQYFGPGTRLTVL.

The V and J genes are TRBV2 and TRBJ2-1, with 7 bases lining up with TRBD2. This CDR3 has 15 amino acids. V trimming: 3 bases; J trimming: 7 bases; junction bases outside the gene matches: 9. Germline values: CDR1 SNHLY, CDR2 FYNNEI. Here the CDR3 DNA reads TGTGCCAGCAGTGACAGGGCGGGAGCAGGGAATGAGCAGTTCTTC. Its protein is CASSDRAGAGNEQFF.

This clone was recorded a few times. V usage is TRBV19 and J usage is TRBJ2-1; D possibly corresponds to TRBD1 (6 bases). Germline V gene data show CDR1 as LNHDA and CDR2 as SQIVND (reference sequence). Trimming pared 3 bases from V and 10 bases from J, leaving 13 bases between. The CDR3 contains 13 residues. CDR3 DNA sequence: TGTGCCAGTAGTATCTCCACAGGGCAGGAGCAGTTCTTC. Translation: CASSISTGQEQFF.

The CDR3 loop is CASSLGQGGTYEQYF. The CDR3 DNA reads as TGTGCCAGCAGCTTGGGACAGGGGGGGACCTACGAGCAGTACTTC. V and J are TRBV5-4 and TRBJ2-7, with 9 bases lining up with TRBD1. After removal of 0 bases from V and 2 bases from J, the junction contained 3 bases not matched to a gene. The length of the CDR3 is 15 residues. Germline loops: CDR1 SGHNT, CDR2 YYREEE (reference sequence).

The rearrangement links TRBV2 to TRBJ1-6, with 9 bases that match TRBD1. After removal of 1 base from V and 9 bases from J, the junction contained 1 base not matched to a gene. There are 14 residues in the CDR3. CDR1 is SNHLY and CDR2 is FYNNEI in the germline V gene. The CDR3, as DNA: TGTGCCAGCAGTGAAGGACAGGGGGGTTCACCCCTCCACTTT. Translating it yields CASSEGQGGSPLHF.

The genes are TRBV27 and TRBJ2-2, with D perhaps matching TRBD1 or TRBD2 (5 bases each). Germline CDR1 and CDR2: MNHEY and SMNVEV (reference sequence). V was clipped by 5 bases and J by 0 bases, with 13 bases between them. CDR3 size: 16 residues. The CDR3 reads CASSRPGTANTGELFF. The CDR3 DNA reads TGTGCCAGCAGTCGTCCCGGGACGGCGAACACCGGGGAGCTGTTTTTT.

The rearrangement links TRBV7-8 to TRBJ2-5, with 9 bases identical to TRBD2. The junction had 9 bases not matched to a gene; V was cut back by 0 bases and J by 4 bases. The germline V gene has CDR1 SGHVS and CDR2 FQNEAQ. CDR3 length: 17 residues. CDR3: CASSLARREGPRETQYF. In DNA, the CDR3 is TGTGCCAGCAGCTTAGCGAGGCGGGAGGGCCCTCGAGAGACCCAGTACTTC.

V is TRBV19 and J is TRBJ1-2; D may be TRBD1 (6 bases). The CDR3 sequence is 14 residues long. CDR1 and CDR2 from the germline V gene are LNHDA and SQIVND (reference sequence). V was trimmed by 3 bases and J by 4 bases, leaving 12 bases between them. DNA of the CDR3: TGTGCCAGTAGTATCACAGGGAGTGCCTATGGCTACACCTTC. Amino acid sequence: CASSITGSAYGYTF.